The sequence of this T cell receptor (beta chain) was determined in a study of T-cell memory formation after mild COVID-19. TCRdb used MiXCR to reprocess the 5' RACE reads, holding one entry per CDR3 protein. The top ten hold less than 25% of the sample, which has under 300,000 distinct CDR3 sequences, under 8.5% seen once. There are 13 residues in the CDR3. Germline CDR1 is DFQATT and CDR2 is SNEGSKA (reference sequence). Trimming left V 3 bases short and J 12 bases short, with 18 bases between. The chain is built from TRBV20-1 and TRBJ2-1, with D possibly called TRBD1 or TRBD2 (5 bases each). The sequence was collected from a man aged 18 to 30 who had mild COVID-19 (a few samples of this study predate the infection). Cell type and time point are not known. The sample was PBMCs or a T cell subset sorted from them (not recorded which). CDR3 sequence reads: CSARGPTIKAQFF. Here the CDR3 DNA reads TGCAGTGCTAGGGGACCGACTATCAAGGCGCAGTTCTTC.